A selection of T cell receptor beta chains follows, all from one sample in a study of cytomegalovirus exposure and HLA in healthy donors. TCRdb keeps only in-frame clones here, not all; method: immunoSEQ multiplex PCR. The sample's table shows some 60,000 clones. The sequencing sample was made of PBMCs. All receptors come from a male donor in good health and CMV-seronegative. The CDR3 runs from the conserved cysteine through the conserved F or W. A D gene is named only where the DNA matches it firmly.

v_gene,d_gene,j_gene,CDR3aa,CDR3nt
TRBV18,NA,TRBJ2-7,CASSPRSLGSAYEQYF,TGTGCCAGCTCACCACGGAGTCTAGGGAGCGCCTACGAGCAGTACTTC
TRBV11-2,TRBD1,TRBJ1-2,CASSTQGDDYGYTF,TGTGCCAGCAGCACCCAGGGGGACGACTATGGCTACACCTTC
TRBV7-2,TRBD1,TRBJ1-5,CASSLGQGEGGQPQHF,TGTGCCAGCAGCTTAGGACAGGGGGAAGGTGGGCAGCCCCAGCATTTT
TRBV6-1,TRBD1,TRBJ1-1,CASSEYETGVTEAFF,TGTGCCAGCAGTGAATACGAGACAGGGGTCACTGAAGCTTTCTTT
TRBV29-1,NA,TRBJ1-1,CSVNRDRTEAFF,TGCAGCGTTAACAGGGATAGGACTGAAGCTTTCTTT
TRBV4-3,NA,TRBJ1-1,CASSVPGIAEAFF,TGCGCCAGCAGCGTGCCGGGTATAGCTGAAGCTTTCTTT
TRBV6-5,TRBD2,TRBJ2-7,CASSYSVAGGSYEQYF,TGTGCCAGCAGTTACTCCGTGGCGGGGGGCTCCTACGAGCAGTACTTC
TRBV6-5,TRBD1,TRBJ1-5,CASRRGQGNQPQHF,TGTGCCAGCAGACGAGGACAGGGAAATCAGCCCCAGCATTTT
TRBV5-4,NA,TRBJ2-5,CASSDQTREETQYF,TGTGCCAGCAGCGATCAAACTAGGGAAGAGACCCAGTACTTC
TRBV11-2,TRBD1,TRBJ2-1,CASSSRAGTGAYNEQFF,TGTGCCAGCAGCTCCCGGGCCGGGACAGGGGCGTACAATGAGCAGTTCTTC
TRBV5-3,TRBD1,TRBJ1-1,CASSLQGPGTEAFF,TGTGCCAGCAGCTTACAGGGGCCGGGCACTGAAGCTTTCTTT
TRBV11-2,NA,TRBJ2-1,CASSLGDTVYNEQFF,TGTGCCAGCAGCTTAGGGGACACGGTCTACAATGAGCAGTTCTTC
TRBV7-2,NA,TRBJ1-1,CASSVRGTEAFF,TGTGCCAGCAGCGTGCGGGGCACTGAAGCTTTCTTT
TRBV11-3,NA,TRBJ2-1,CASSFQTDNEQFF,TGTGCCAGCAGCTTCCAGACTGACAATGAGCAGTTCTTC
TRBV7-2,NA,TRBJ1-2,CASSLVLDSYGYTF,TGTGCCAGCAGCTTAGTTCTGGACAGCTATGGCTACACCTTC
TRBV19,TRBD2,TRBJ2-5,CASRLAAQETQYF,TGTGCCAGTAGACTAGCGGCTCAGGAGACCCAGTACTTC
TRBV5-1,NA,TRBJ2-7,CASSWDIAYEQYF,TGCGCCAGCAGCTGGGACATCGCCTACGAGCAGTACTTC
TRBV28,NA,TRBJ1-1,CASSIRGLTEAFF,TGTGCCAGCAGTATCAGAGGGCTCACTGAAGCTTTCTTT
TRBV9,NA,TRBJ1-2,CASSGTQGGGYTF,TGTGCCAGCAGCGGAACACAGGGTGGTGGCTACACCTTC
TRBV5-1,TRBD1,TRBJ2-1,CASSSTGSSDNEQFF,TGCGCCAGCAGCTCGACAGGGAGCTCCGACAATGAGCAGTTCTTC
TRBV5-1,NA,TRBJ1-1,CASSSRTGSVTEAFF,TGCGCCAGCAGCTCCCGAACAGGGAGCGTAACTGAAGCTTTCTTT
TRBV7-7,NA,TRBJ2-5,CASSSTGRPLETQYF,TGTGCTAGCAGCTCTACAGGCAGACCCCTAGAGACCCAGTACTTC
TRBV11-2,TRBD2,TRBJ2-2,CASSRVGLAGDTGELFF,TGTGCCAGCAGCCGGGTGGGTCTAGCGGGGGACACCGGGGAGCTGTTTTTT
TRBV20-1,NA,TRBJ1-2,CSARPLYGYTF,TGCAGTGCTAGACCTTTATATGGCTACACCTTC